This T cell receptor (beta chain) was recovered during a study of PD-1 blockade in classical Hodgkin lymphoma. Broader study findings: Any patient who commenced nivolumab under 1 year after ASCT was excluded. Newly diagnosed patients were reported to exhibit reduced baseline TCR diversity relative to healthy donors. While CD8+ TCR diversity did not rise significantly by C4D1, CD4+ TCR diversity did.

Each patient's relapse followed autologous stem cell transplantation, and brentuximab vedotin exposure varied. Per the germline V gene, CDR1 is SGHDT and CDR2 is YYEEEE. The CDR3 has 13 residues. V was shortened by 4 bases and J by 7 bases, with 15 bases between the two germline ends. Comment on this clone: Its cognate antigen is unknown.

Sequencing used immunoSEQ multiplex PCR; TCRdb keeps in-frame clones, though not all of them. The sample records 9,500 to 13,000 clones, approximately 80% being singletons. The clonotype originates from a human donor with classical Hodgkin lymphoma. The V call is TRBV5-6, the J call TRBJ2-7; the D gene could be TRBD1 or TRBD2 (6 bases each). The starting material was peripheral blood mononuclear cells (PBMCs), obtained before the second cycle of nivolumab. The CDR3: CASSLRGVGEQYF. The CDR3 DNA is TGTGCCAGCAGCCTAAGGGGGGTCGGGGAGCAGTACTTC.